These T cell receptor beta chains were read from a single sample in a study of shared clonotypes between healthy human individuals. Here immunoSEQ multiplex PCR was the method, and the copy in TCRdb shows in-frame clones only, minus some. In the table there are approximately 980,000 clones, 76% of which are singletons. Material: memory CD4+ T cells sorted from blood. The receptor source for this set is a man between 18 and 29 years old in good health. Both conserved end residues are part of each CDR3. The D gene is left open where the match is weak. Expanded clones are given a class, and other clones once, few, many or no size at all.

V	size	J	D	DNA	CDR3
TRBV2	NA	TRBJ1-3	TRBD1	TGTGCCAGCAGGACAGGGGGAGACTCTGGAAACACCATATATTTT	CASRTGGDSGNTIYF
TRBV6-5	NA	TRBJ2-1	NA	TGTGCCAGCAGGCTAAGCTCCTACAATGAGCAGTTCTTC	CASRLSSYNEQFF
TRBV29-1	NA	TRBJ2-3	TRBD2	TGCAGCGTTTCGGGCCTAGCGGGGGATGTCCGGGGTACGCAGTATTTT	CSVSGLAGDVRGTQYF
TRBV6-6	NA	TRBJ1-1	NA	TGTGCCAGCAGTTACCCCGAGGCTGGGACTGAAGCTTTCTTT	CASSYPEAGTEAFF
TRBV10-3	NA	TRBJ1-1	NA	TGTGCCGTGTCAAAAGACAGTTCCACTGAAGCTTTCTTT	CAVSKDSSTEAFF
TRBV7-2	few	TRBJ2-3	TRBD2	TGTGCCAGCAGCTTTAGCGGGGGGGCAGATACGCAGTATTTT	CASSFSGGADTQYF
TRBV28	NA	TRBJ2-3	NA	TGTGCCAGCAGTCCTCCCGGGAGAGGAGGAGATACGCAGTATTTT	CASSPPGRGGDTQYF
TRBV9	few	TRBJ2-3	NA	TGTGCCAGCAGCGTAGACGGTCCCACAGATACGCAGTATTTT	CASSVDGPTDTQYF
TRBV13	NA	TRBJ2-7	TRBD2	TGTGCCAGCAGCTTAGGGACTAGCGAGTCCTACGAGCAGTACTTC	CASSLGTSESYEQYF
TRBV7-9	NA	TRBJ1-6	NA	TGTGCCAGCCAATGGGACAACTCCTATAATTCACCCCTCCACTTT	CASQWDNSYNSPLHF
TRBV11-2	few	TRBJ1-4	NA	TGTGCCAGCAGCTTATCGACGGCTGAAAAACTGTTTTTT	CASSLSTAEKLFF
TRBV10-3	few	TRBJ1-2	NA	TGTGCCATCGGGGGGACCGATGGCTACACCTTC	CAIGGTDGYTF
TRBV5-4	NA	TRBJ1-2	NA	TGTGCCAGCAGCGCAGACTCCAACTATGGCTACACCTTC	CASSADSNYGYTF
TRBV9	NA	TRBJ2-1	TRBD2	TGTGCCAGCAGCGCGGGACTAGCGGGGAAGGGGCAGTTCTTC	CASSAGLAGKGQFF
TRBV19	NA	TRBJ2-7	TRBD2	TGTGCCAGTAGTCTAGCGGGGGGCCTCTACGAGCAGTACTTC	CASSLAGGLYEQYF
TRBV18	NA	TRBJ1-3	NA	TGTGCCAGCTCACCAGGCGGAGGGAACACCATATATTTT	CASSPGGGNTIYF
TRBV7-9	NA	TRBJ1-2	TRBD1	TGTGCCAGCAGCCGCCCGGGACAGACCCTCCTCTTC	CASSRPGQTLLF
TRBV5-1	NA	TRBJ1-2	NA	TGCGCCAGCAGCATAGACACGGTAGCGGGTGGCTACACCTTC	CASSIDTVAGGYTF
TRBV25-1	NA	TRBJ1-1	NA	TGTGCCAGCAGTGAGGGTCGACAGAAGAACACTGAAGCTTTCTTT	CASSEGRQKNTEAFF
TRBV18	NA	TRBJ2-5	NA	TGTGCCAGCTCACCACCGTTAGGGAGCGAGACCCAGTACTTC	CASSPPLGSETQYF
TRBV6-5	NA	TRBJ1-3	NA	TGTGCCAGCAGTTACTCCCCGGTGGGAAACACCATATATTTT	CASSYSPVGNTIYF
TRBV2	once	TRBJ1-1	NA	TGTGCCAGGAGGGCCCAGGGAGGCACTGAAGCTTTCTTT	CARRAQGGTEAFF
TRBV4-1	NA	TRBJ1-5	NA	TGCGCCAGCAGCCAAGATAGTTCAGCTTATAGCAATCAGCCCCAGCATTTT	CASSQDSSAYSNQPQHF
TRBV5-1	NA	TRBJ1-5	NA	TGCGCCAGCAGGGCCGACGGCTATAGCAATCAGCCCCAGCATTTT	CASRADGYSNQPQHF
TRBV7-8	NA	TRBJ2-7	NA	TGTGCCAGCAGCTTAGCCGGGAAGGGTGGCTACGAGCAGTACTTC	CASSLAGKGGYEQYF
TRBV28	NA	TRBJ2-1	TRBD2	TGTGCCAGCAGCCCAAGGTTGGGACTAGCGGGGGTAAATGAGCAGTTCTTC	CASSPRLGLAGVNEQFF
TRBV7-2	NA	TRBJ2-5	TRBD1	TGTGCCAGCAGCTTAGGTGTAGGGGGCACGCAAGAGACCCAGTACTTC	CASSLGVGGTQETQYF
TRBV7-2	many	TRBJ2-1	NA	TGTGCCAGCAGCCCAGAGACTAGAATTAGAAAGCAGTTCTTC	CASSPETRIRKQFF
TRBV29-1	NA	TRBJ2-3	NA	TGCAGCTTTAGCGAGTCACACAATACGCAGTATTTT	CSFSESHNTQYF
TRBV27	NA	TRBJ1-1	TRBD1	TGTGCCAGCAGTCCATATGGGACAGCCGAAATGAACACTGAAGCTTTCTTT	CASSPYGTAEMNTEAFF
TRBV6-1	NA	TRBJ2-7	NA	TGTGCCAGCGGGACCGACAGTACCTCCTACGAGCAGTACTTC	CASGTDSTSYEQYF
TRBV28	NA	TRBJ2-4	NA	TGTGCCAGCAGCCTCGGCCCTGCTCGTAACATTCAGTACTTC	CASSLGPARNIQYF
TRBV5-1	NA	TRBJ1-3	TRBD1	TGCGCCAGCAGCTCCGGACAGGGAGGGCGAGACACCATATATTTT	CASSSGQGGRDTIYF
TRBV30	NA	TRBJ1-2	NA	TGTGCCTGGAGTGTACAGCGGACTAACTATGGCTACACCTTC	CAWSVQRTNYGYTF
TRBV7-2	NA	TRBJ1-1	NA	TGTGCCAGCAGCTTATCTGGAAGTCTGAACACTGAAGCTTTCTTT	CASSLSGSLNTEAFF
TRBV6-1	NA	TRBJ2-7	NA	TGTGCCAGCAGTGAAGCCCTTTACGGGCGACCAATTTACTTC	CASSEALYGRPIYF
TRBV12-2	few	TRBJ2-7	NA	TGTGCAAGTCGCTTAAGGGGACAGGGTCGATACGAGCAGTACTTC	CASRLRGQGRYEQYF
TRBV25-1	NA	TRBJ1-4	NA	TGTGCCAGCAGTGAACCCCGGACAGAAAAACTGTTTTTT	CASSEPRTEKLFF
TRBV7-9	NA	TRBJ1-1	NA	TGTGCCAGCAGCTTAGCTGGGACGGGGATTGAAGCTTTCTTT	CASSLAGTGIEAFF
TRBV2	NA	TRBJ1-6	NA	TGTGCCAGCAGTCAGACCGGGACGGCGGTTTATTCACCCCTCCACTTT	CASSQTGTAVYSPLHF
TRBV5-4	NA	TRBJ1-3	NA	TGTGCCAGCAGCTTGGGGGGGGCCGGTGGAAACACCATATATTTT	CASSLGGAGGNTIYF
TRBV7-2	NA	TRBJ2-7	NA	TGTGCCAGCAGCTTGGCCTTAGCGATAAGCTCCTACGAGCAGTACTTC	CASSLALAISSYEQYF
TRBV5-1	NA	TRBJ2-5	NA	TGCGCCAGCAGCGATCCCGGACAGTACCAAGAGACCCAGTACTTC	CASSDPGQYQETQYF
TRBV5-6	NA	TRBJ1-4	NA	TGTGCCAGCAGCAGACGGACTGAATATAATGAAAAACTGTTTTTT	CASSRRTEYNEKLFF
TRBV4-3	NA	TRBJ2-1	NA	TGCGCCAGCAGCCAAGATCGGAGGGTTTCCGCGGGTGAGCAGTTCTTC	CASSQDRRVSAGEQFF
TRBV27	NA	TRBJ2-3	NA	TGTGCCAGCACCAACACAGATACGCAGTATTTT	CASTNTDTQYF
TRBV19	NA	TRBJ1-1	NA	TGTGCCAGTAGTGCCCCGGGACCGCATTCGAACACTGAAGCTTTCTTT	CASSAPGPHSNTEAFF
TRBV5-1	NA	TRBJ1-5	NA	TGCGCCAGCTCTGAGGGGAGTAGCAATCAGCCCCAGCATTTT	CASSEGSSNQPQHF
TRBV10-2	NA	TRBJ2-7	NA	TGCGCCAGCAGTCCCCAAGCGGGCAGCTCCTACGAGCAGTACTTC	CASSPQAGSSYEQYF
TRBV9	NA	TRBJ1-3	TRBD1	TGTGCCCGACGGGACAGGGGCCGAAACACCATATATTTT	CARRDRGRNTIYF
TRBV18	NA	TRBJ2-7	TRBD1	TGTGCCAGCTCACCACGAGAGGGGGCGGCTTCCGAGCAGTACTTC	CASSPREGAASEQYF
TRBV6-1	NA	TRBJ2-7	NA	TGTGCCAGCAGTGTCGCTTCATTCTACGAGCAGTACTTC	CASSVASFYEQYF